This is a list of T cell receptor beta chains from one sample in a study of CD8+ T cells in alopecia areata. The assay was immunoSEQ multiplex PCR, and TCRdb's table has in-frame clones only and misses some. The data contain fewer than 110,000 clones, about nine tenths of them singletons. Sequences were derived from CD8+ T cells sorted from blood, sampled at approximately week 30, from a patient treated with tofacitinib. The receptors derive from a human donor with alopecia areata. The CDR3 runs from the conserved cysteine through the conserved F or W. Each record gives: V gene, D gene, J gene, clone size, CDR3 protein, CDR3 DNA. The D gene is left open where the match is weak. Some rows mark clone size as missing; the rest say once, few, many or name a class of expanded clone.

v_call: TRBV7-9; d_call: -; j_call: TRBJ2-2; clone_size: -; cdr3_aa: CASSLGDTNTGELFF; cdr3_nt: TGTGCCAGCAGCCTAGGGGACACCAACACCGGGGAGCTGTTTTTT
v_call: TRBV9; d_call: TRBD1; j_call: TRBJ1-1; clone_size: -; cdr3_aa: CASSVSGGRNTEAFF; cdr3_nt: TGTGCCAGCAGCGTTTCAGGGGGCCGAAACACTGAAGCTTTCTTT
v_call: TRBV9; d_call: -; j_call: TRBJ2-7; clone_size: few; cdr3_aa: CASSPRGAASYEQYF; cdr3_nt: TGTGCCAGCAGCCCCCGGGGGGCCGCGTCCTACGAGCAGTACTTC
v_call: TRBV7-8; d_call: TRBD1; j_call: TRBJ2-7; clone_size: -; cdr3_aa: CASSLETGPSYEQYF; cdr3_nt: TGTGCCAGCAGCTTAGAGACAGGGCCTTCCTACGAGCAGTACTTC
v_call: TRBV10-3; d_call: TRBD2; j_call: TRBJ2-3; clone_size: -; cdr3_aa: CATSSGRDLVTDTQYF; cdr3_nt: TGTGCCACTTCTAGCGGGAGGGACTTGGTGACAGATACGCAGTATTTT
v_call: TRBV2; d_call: -; j_call: TRBJ2-7; clone_size: -; cdr3_aa: CASSEALGLTSYEQYF; cdr3_nt: TGTGCCAGCAGTGAAGCTCTTGGGTTGACGTCCTACGAGCAGTACTTC
v_call: TRBV6-6; d_call: -; j_call: TRBJ2-7; clone_size: -; cdr3_aa: CASSPYSTSSYEQYF; cdr3_nt: TGTGCCAGCAGTCCCTATAGCACGAGCTCCTACGAGCAGTACTTC
v_call: TRBV4-1; d_call: TRBD1; j_call: TRBJ2-3; clone_size: -; cdr3_aa: CASSHPPSGGPDTQYF; cdr3_nt: TGCGCCAGCAGCCACCCTCCCTCAGGGGGCCCAGATACGCAGTATTTT
v_call: TRBV29-1; d_call: -; j_call: TRBJ2-3; clone_size: -; cdr3_aa: CSVEDLPDTQYF; cdr3_nt: TGCAGCGTTGAAGATCTTCCAGATACGCAGTATTTT
v_call: TRBV30; d_call: -; j_call: TRBJ2-7; clone_size: -; cdr3_aa: CACQPASARSYEQYF; cdr3_nt: TGTGCCTGCCAGCCGGCCAGCGCCCGCTCCTACGAGCAGTACTTC
v_call: TRBV5-1; d_call: -; j_call: TRBJ2-7; clone_size: -; cdr3_aa: CASSRSYEQYF; cdr3_nt: TGCGCCAGCAGCAGGAGCTACGAGCAGTACTTC
v_call: TRBV19; d_call: -; j_call: TRBJ2-3; clone_size: -; cdr3_aa: CATTHRDTQYF; cdr3_nt: TGTGCCACGACCCACAGAGATACGCAGTATTTT
v_call: TRBV4-1; d_call: TRBD1; j_call: TRBJ1-1; clone_size: once; cdr3_aa: CASSQESRGRNTEAFF; cdr3_nt: TGCGCCAGCAGCCAAGAATCAAGGGGGCGAAACACTGAAGCTTTCTTT
v_call: TRBV5-1; d_call: TRBD2; j_call: TRBJ2-7; clone_size: -; cdr3_aa: CASSLGTSGSYEQYF; cdr3_nt: TGCGCCAGCAGCTTGGGGACTAGCGGCTCCTACGAGCAGTACTTC
v_call: TRBV29-1; d_call: -; j_call: TRBJ2-7; clone_size: -; cdr3_aa: CSVVGTSIEQYF; cdr3_nt: TGCAGCGTTGTCGGGACCTCAATCGAGCAGTACTTC
v_call: TRBV9; d_call: TRBD1; j_call: TRBJ1-4; clone_size: -; cdr3_aa: CASSAPGQVNEKLFF; cdr3_nt: TGTGCCAGCAGCGCCCCGGGACAGGTTAATGAAAAACTGTTTTTT
v_call: TRBV5-1; d_call: -; j_call: TRBJ1-1; clone_size: once; cdr3_aa: CASRGRTEAFF; cdr3_nt: TGCGCCAGCCGGGGACGCACTGAAGCTTTCTTT
v_call: TRBV13; d_call: TRBD1; j_call: TRBJ2-1; clone_size: once; cdr3_aa: CASSLRQGAYNEQFF; cdr3_nt: TGTGCCAGCAGCCTCAGACAGGGGGCCTACAATGAGCAGTTCTTC
v_call: TRBV6-5; d_call: -; j_call: TRBJ2-7; clone_size: -; cdr3_aa: CATEYPEQYF; cdr3_nt: TGTGCCACCGAGTACCCAGAGCAGTACTTC
v_call: TRBV19; d_call: -; j_call: TRBJ2-5; clone_size: -; cdr3_aa: CASSSLAGASETQYF; cdr3_nt: TGTGCCAGTAGTTCCCTTGCGGGGGCAAGCGAGACCCAGTACTTC
v_call: TRBV27; d_call: TRBD1; j_call: TRBJ2-7; clone_size: -; cdr3_aa: CASSSGQGIHEQYF; cdr3_nt: TGTGCCAGCAGTTCAGGACAGGGCATCCACGAGCAGTACTTC
v_call: TRBV7-9; d_call: -; j_call: TRBJ1-2; clone_size: -; cdr3_aa: CASSSDSYGYTF; cdr3_nt: TGTGCCAGCAGTTCGGACAGCTATGGCTACACCTTC
v_call: TRBV5-4; d_call: -; j_call: TRBJ2-7; clone_size: -; cdr3_aa: CASSLYSYEQYF; cdr3_nt: TGTGCCAGCAGCTTGTACAGCTACGAGCAGTACTTC
v_call: TRBV9; d_call: TRBD1; j_call: TRBJ1-2; clone_size: -; cdr3_aa: CASSGGQVYGAGYTF; cdr3_nt: TGTGCCAGCAGCGGGGGACAGGTCTATGGAGCCGGCTACACCTTC
v_call: TRBV7-6; d_call: -; j_call: TRBJ2-7; clone_size: -; cdr3_aa: CASSPNWGTVTNLYEQYF; cdr3_nt: TGTGCCAGCAGCCCGAATTGGGGGACTGTCACCAATTTATACGAGCAGTACTTC
v_call: TRBV25-1; d_call: TRBD1; j_call: TRBJ2-6; clone_size: -; cdr3_aa: CASSAWDREPGANVLTF; cdr3_nt: TGTGCCAGCAGTGCCTGGGACAGGGAGCCTGGGGCCAACGTCCTGACTTTC
v_call: TRBV27; d_call: TRBD2; j_call: TRBJ2-1; clone_size: few; cdr3_aa: CASSARTSGSLYEQFF; cdr3_nt: TGTGCCAGCAGTGCCCGGACTAGCGGGAGTCTCTATGAGCAGTTCTTC
v_call: TRBV6-5; d_call: -; j_call: TRBJ1-2; clone_size: -; cdr3_aa: CASSSSADSFYGYTF; cdr3_nt: TGTGCCAGCAGTTCGTCGGCGGACAGCTTCTATGGCTACACCTTC
v_call: TRBV29-1; d_call: TRBD1; j_call: TRBJ2-7; clone_size: -; cdr3_aa: CSVEMGSGTGKYEQYF; cdr3_nt: TGCAGCGTTGAAATGGGGTCCGGGACAGGGAAGTACGAGCAGTACTTC
v_call: TRBV7-3; d_call: TRBD1; j_call: TRBJ2-1; clone_size: -; cdr3_aa: CASSRGQGSNEQFF; cdr3_nt: TGTGCCAGCAGCCGGGGACAGGGGAGCAATGAGCAGTTCTTC
v_call: TRBV6-6; d_call: TRBD2; j_call: TRBJ2-1; clone_size: -; cdr3_aa: CASRSSGSSYNEQFF; cdr3_nt: TGTGCCAGCAGATCTAGCGGGAGCTCCTACAATGAGCAGTTCTTC
v_call: TRBV7-9; d_call: -; j_call: TRBJ1-5; clone_size: -; cdr3_aa: CASSLDGFNQPQHF; cdr3_nt: TGTGCCAGCAGCTTGGACGGATTCAATCAGCCCCAGCATTTT
v_call: TRBV29-1; d_call: -; j_call: TRBJ2-7; clone_size: -; cdr3_aa: CSVGTADSYEQYF; cdr3_nt: TGCAGCGTTGGCACAGCAGATTCCTACGAGCAGTACTTC
v_call: TRBV6-5; d_call: -; j_call: TRBJ1-1; clone_size: -; cdr3_aa: CASSQANTEAFF; cdr3_nt: TGTGCCAGCAGTCAGGCTAACACTGAAGCTTTCTTT
v_call: TRBV7-9; d_call: -; j_call: TRBJ2-1; clone_size: -; cdr3_aa: CASSSENSYNEQFF; cdr3_nt: TGTGCCAGCAGCTCCGAGAACTCCTACAATGAGCAGTTCTTC
v_call: TRBV4-1; d_call: -; j_call: TRBJ1-5; clone_size: once; cdr3_aa: CASSQVGTANQPQHF; cdr3_nt: TGCGCCAGCAGCCAAGTGGGGACTGCTAATCAGCCCCAGCATTTT
v_call: TRBV7-2; d_call: -; j_call: TRBJ1-5; clone_size: -; cdr3_aa: CASSPEGQAHNQPQHF; cdr3_nt: TGTGCCAGCAGCCCCGAGGGGCAGGCACACAATCAGCCCCAGCATTTT
v_call: TRBV5-1; d_call: -; j_call: TRBJ2-7; clone_size: -; cdr3_aa: CASSLQPGHNYEQYF; cdr3_nt: TGCGCCAGCAGCTTGCAACCGGGACATAACTACGAGCAGTACTTC
v_call: TRBV15; d_call: TRBD1; j_call: TRBJ1-2; clone_size: -; cdr3_aa: CATSGGQGMNYGYTF; cdr3_nt: TGTGCCACCAGCGGGGGACAGGGGATGAACTATGGCTACACCTTC
v_call: TRBV7-9; d_call: -; j_call: TRBJ2-5; clone_size: -; cdr3_aa: CASSLADGGARDQETQYF; cdr3_nt: TGTGCCAGCAGCTTAGCGGATGGGGGGGCCCGGGACCAAGAGACCCAGTACTTC
v_call: TRBV6-6; d_call: -; j_call: TRBJ1-2; clone_size: -; cdr3_aa: CASSAQVDYGYTF; cdr3_nt: TGTGCCAGCAGTGCACAGGTGGACTATGGCTACACCTTC
v_call: TRBV6-5; d_call: -; j_call: TRBJ2-2; clone_size: -; cdr3_aa: CASRPTGSVTGELFF; cdr3_nt: TGTGCCAGCAGGCCCACCGGGAGTGTGACCGGGGAGCTGTTTTTT
v_call: TRBV19; d_call: TRBD1; j_call: TRBJ1-1; clone_size: -; cdr3_aa: CASSMEGRGPEAFF; cdr3_nt: TGTGCCAGTAGTATGGAAGGCAGGGGGCCTGAAGCTTTCTTT
v_call: TRBV4-1; d_call: -; j_call: TRBJ2-7; clone_size: -; cdr3_aa: CASSPDRGYEQYF; cdr3_nt: TGCGCCAGCAGCCCCGACCGAGGGTACGAGCAGTACTTC
v_call: TRBV9; d_call: -; j_call: TRBJ2-1; clone_size: -; cdr3_aa: CASSGSSSYNEQFF; cdr3_nt: TGTGCCAGCAGCGGGAGTAGCTCCTACAATGAGCAGTTCTTC
v_call: TRBV7-9; d_call: -; j_call: TRBJ2-1; clone_size: -; cdr3_aa: CASSLSELVYNEQFF; cdr3_nt: TGTGCCAGCAGCTTATCTGAACTAGTCTACAATGAGCAGTTCTTC
v_call: TRBV29-1; d_call: TRBD2; j_call: TRBJ2-7; clone_size: -; cdr3_aa: CSVDVAGPYEQYF; cdr3_nt: TGCAGCGTTGATGTAGCGGGGCCCTACGAGCAGTACTTC
v_call: TRBV29-1; d_call: TRBD1; j_call: TRBJ1-2; clone_size: -; cdr3_aa: CSGGDSLYGYTF; cdr3_nt: TGCAGCGGGGGGGACAGTCTTTATGGCTACACCTTC
v_call: TRBV4-2; d_call: -; j_call: TRBJ1-1; clone_size: -; cdr3_aa: CASSQDRGNTEAFF; cdr3_nt: TGTGCCAGCAGCCAAGATAGGGGCAACACTGAAGCTTTCTTT
v_call: TRBV4-1; d_call: TRBD2; j_call: TRBJ2-7; clone_size: -; cdr3_aa: CASSLRESSGGPSSEQYF; cdr3_nt: TGCGCCAGCAGCCTAAGGGAATCTTCGGGAGGGCCCTCTAGCGAGCAGTACTTC
v_call: TRBV29-1; d_call: -; j_call: TRBJ1-1; clone_size: -; cdr3_aa: CSVTTVNTEAFF; cdr3_nt: TGCAGCGTCACGACAGTGAACACTGAAGCTTTCTTT
v_call: TRBV27; d_call: -; j_call: TRBJ1-1; clone_size: -; cdr3_aa: CASSLPKGEAFF; cdr3_nt: TGTGCCAGCAGTCTACCCAAAGGTGAAGCTTTCTTT
v_call: TRBV13; d_call: -; j_call: TRBJ2-7; clone_size: -; cdr3_aa: CASSLASVGYEQYF; cdr3_nt: TGTGCCAGCAGCCTAGCGAGCGTGGGATACGAGCAGTACTTC
v_call: TRBV5-6; d_call: -; j_call: TRBJ2-7; clone_size: -; cdr3_aa: CASSPDMANEQYF; cdr3_nt: TGTGCCAGCAGCCCGGACATGGCGAACGAGCAGTACTTC
v_call: TRBV7-9; d_call: TRBD2; j_call: TRBJ2-1; clone_size: -; cdr3_aa: CASSLGTSGVYNEQFF; cdr3_nt: TGTGCCAGCAGCCTAGGGACTAGCGGGGTCTACAATGAGCAGTTCTTC
v_call: TRBV29-1; d_call: -; j_call: TRBJ2-7; clone_size: -; cdr3_aa: CSVDGEWNEQYF; cdr3_nt: TGCAGCGTTGACGGTGAATGGAACGAGCAGTACTTC
v_call: TRBV14; d_call: TRBD2; j_call: TRBJ2-1; clone_size: -; cdr3_aa: CASSQIAGTDREQFF; cdr3_nt: TGTGCCAGCAGCCAAATAGCGGGGACCGACAGGGAGCAGTTCTTC
v_call: TRBV29-1; d_call: TRBD1; j_call: TRBJ2-7; clone_size: -; cdr3_aa: CSVWTGDGYEQYF; cdr3_nt: TGCAGCGTTTGGACAGGGGATGGGTACGAGCAGTACTTC